Listed here are 26 T cell receptor beta chains from one sample, sequenced in a study of shared clonotypes between healthy human individuals. Sequencing used immunoSEQ multiplex PCR; TCRdb keeps in-frame clones, though not all of them. The data show about 580,000 clones, nearly 98% seen once. Naive CD8 cells, CD45RO-negative and positively selected for CCR7, excluded terminally differentiated effector memory CD45RA+ cells. The sample comprised naive CD8+ T cells sorted from blood. These receptors were collected from a man aged 30 to 45 in good health.

V is TRBV9 and J is TRBJ2-7; TRBD1 aligns across 9 bases. Trimming took 1 base from V and 5 from J; bases not matched to a gene: 1. Germline V gene data show CDR1 as SGDLS and CDR2 as YYNGEE. CDR3 length equals 13 residues. The CDR3 DNA follows: TGTGCCAGCAGCGTATGGACAGGGGACGAGCAGTACTTC. Its protein is CASSVWTGDEQYF.

The rearrangement links TRBV27 to TRBJ1-1, with 8 bases aligning to TRBD1. The CDR3 is 15 amino acids. V dropped 6 bases and J dropped 0; count of bases not matched to a gene: 6. Germline values: CDR1 MNHEY, CDR2 SMNVEV (reference sequence). The CDR3 region has the DNA TGTGCCAGCAGAAAAGACAGGGGCTTGAACACTGAAGCTTTCTTT. It translates to CASRKDRGLNTEAFF.

CDR3 amino acids: CASSGPNRKNQPQHF. CDR3 DNA: TGTGCCAGCAGTGGACCGAACAGAAAGAATCAGCCCCAGCATTTT. V usage is TRBV7-8 and J usage is TRBJ1-5, with unresolved D. Trimming pared 6 bases from V and 4 bases from J, leaving 16 bases between. Germline V gene lookup returns CDR1 SGHVS and CDR2 FQNEAQ. The CDR3 has 15 amino acids.

The rearrangement uses TRBV29-1 and TRBJ2-1; 7 bases fit TRBD2. The CDR3 is 13 amino acids. J was trimmed by 7 bases and V by 3 bases; bases with no gene match: 6. The V gene's germline CDR1 is SQVTM and CDR2 ANQGSEA. The CDR3 loop reads CSVESGKGNEQFF. The CDR3 DNA is TGCAGCGTTGAGAGCGGGAAGGGTAATGAGCAGTTCTTC.

The count of this clone is one. The genes are TRBV12-2 and TRBJ2-1; the DNA was not used to check the table's D call, TRBD1. TRBV12-2 is designated a pseudogene. The CDR3 length is 15 residues. CDR3 DNA sequence: TGTGCGAACAGGGGAAACAGGGGAGCATACAATGAGCAGTTCTTC. As protein: CANRGNRGAYNEQFF.

The chain employs TRBV10-3 and TRBJ2-7; D remains ambiguous. Germline V CDR1 and CDR2: ENHRY, SYGVKD. Trimming cost V 2 bases and J 6 bases, with 8 bases left between them. The CDR3 runs to 12 residues. CDR3 nucleotide sequence: TGTGCCATCAGTGAGCCCGGGCTCGAGCAGTACTTC. Encoded protein: CAISEPGLEQYF.

The genes are TRBV7-9 and TRBJ2-7; D is uncertain. This CDR3 is built from 11 residues. Germline V gene data show CDR1 as SEHNR and CDR2 as FQNEAQ (reference sequence). V lost 2 bases to trimming and J lost 9 bases, with 8 bases between them. CDR3 protein: CASSLLQGQYF. CDR3 coding DNA: TGTGCCAGCAGCTTATTGCAAGGGCAGTACTTC.

This clone appeared a single time. The J gene is TRBJ2-7, the V gene TRBV7-9, with a possible D match to TRBD2 (5 bases). The germline V gene has CDR1 SEHNR and CDR2 FQNEAQ (reference sequence). V lost 5 bases, J lost 2 bases, and 13 bases lay in between. This CDR3 has 14 amino acids. CDR3 region: CASSPGGFPYEQYF. The DNA of the CDR3 is TGTGCCAGCAGCCCTGGCGGGTTCCCCTACGAGCAGTACTTC. Complete variable domain (other parts from reference TRBV7-9 and TRBJ2-7): DTGVSQNPRHKITKRGQNVTFRCDPISEHNRLYWYRQTLGQGPEFLTYFQNEAQLEKSRLLSDRFSAERPKGSFSTLEIQRTEQGDSAMYLCASSPGGFPYEQYFGPGTRLTVT.

The rearrangement links TRBV4-1 to TRBJ1-4; no firm D call. Trimming pared 0 bases from V and 3 bases from J, leaving 11 bases between. The CDR3 is made up of 16 amino acids. CDR1 and CDR2 from the germline V gene are MGHRA and YSYEKL. CDR3 sequence: CASSQEIGLANEKLFF. For the CDR3, the DNA is TGCGCCAGCAGCCAAGAAATAGGGCTAGCTAATGAAAAACTGTTTTTT.

The chain has TRBV5-1 and TRBJ1-3, with TRBD1 as a possible D gene (6 bases). The V end was cut by 4 bases, the J end by 0 bases, with 14 bases between. This CDR3 comprises 16 residues. Germline V gene lookup returns CDR1 SGHRS and CDR2 YFSETQ. CDR3 region: CASSIRQASSGNTIYF. The CDR3 nucleotides read TGCGCCAGCAGCATCCGACAGGCAAGCTCTGGAAACACCATATATTTT.

Comment on this clone: Other DNA sequences in the sample encode the same CDR3. This chain links TRBV5-1 with TRBJ2-7; TRBD1 matches at 10 bases. CDR3 length: 14 amino acids. Germline CDR1 and CDR2: SGHRS and YFSETQ. J gave up 2 bases and V 2 bases, and 1 base lay outside the gene matches. The CDR3 spells CASSFGTGAYEQYF. The CDR3 DNA follows: TGCGCCAGCAGCTTTGGGACAGGGGCCTACGAGCAGTACTTC.

V and J are TRBV7-9 and TRBJ2-1; D is undetermined. V lost 0 bases to trimming and J lost 5 bases, with 2 bases between them. The CDR3 extends over 12 amino acids. The germline V gene has CDR1 SEHNR and CDR2 FQNEAQ (reference sequence). CDR3: CASSLAHNEQFF. The CDR3 nucleotides read TGTGCCAGCAGCTTAGCACACAATGAGCAGTTCTTC.

DNA for the CDR3: TGTGCCAGCAGCCCCCGGGACAGCCTCTACGAGCAGTACTTC. This gives the protein CASSPRDSLYEQYF. The chain carries TRBV5-5 and TRBJ2-7; 7 nucleotides match TRBD1. Per germline, CDR1 SGHKS and CDR2 YYEKEE (reference sequence). CDR3 length: 14 residues. V shed 4 bases and J 3 bases; nucleotides not matched to a gene: 7.

The genes are TRBV7-9 and TRBJ2-3; D is ambiguous. Germline-derived CDR1 and CDR2 are SEHNR and FQNEAQ (reference sequence). The CDR3 contains 13 residues. V lost 5 bases, J lost 8 bases, and 14 bases lay in between. CDR3 loop: CASSASTAGTQYF. As DNA, the CDR3 is TGTGCCAGCAGCGCATCCACCGCTGGTACGCAGTATTTT.

J is TRBJ2-1 and V is TRBV9, with 7 bases that match TRBD2. Germline CDR1 and CDR2: SGDLS and YYNGEE. The CDR3 spans 16 residues. Unmatched junction bases numbered 6, after V lost 0 bases and J lost 3 bases. CDR3 sequence reads: CASSVGASGNYNEQFF. CDR3 nucleotides: TGTGCCAGCAGCGTAGGGGCTAGCGGAAACTACAATGAGCAGTTCTTC. Full variable domain (rest looked up from reference TRBV9 and TRBJ2-1): DSGVTQTPKHLITATGQRVTLRCSPRSGDLSVYWYQQSLDQGLQFLIQYYNGEERAKGNILERFSAQQFPDLHSELNLSSLELGDSALYFCASSVGASGNYNEQFFGPGTRLTVL.

The chain uses TRBV7-2 and TRBJ2-3, with no clear D. Germline CDR1 SGHTA, CDR2 FQGNSA. Trimming cost V 3 bases and J 2 bases, with 12 bases left between them. The CDR3 spans 15 residues. CDR3 DNA: TGTGCCAGCAGCTTCCAGCGCCAATACACAGATACGCAGTATTTT. Residues: CASSFQRQYTDTQYF.

V and J are TRBV11-3 and TRBJ2-3; 11 bases are a match to TRBD1. The ends lost 4 bases at V and 2 bases at J; junction bases unmatched: 5. CDR1 SGHNT and CDR2 YENEEA come from the germline V gene. The CDR3 runs to 16 residues. CDR3 sequence (DNA): TGTGCCAGCAGCTCGGGACAGGGGGGCAACACAGATACGCAGTATTTT. Protein: CASSSGQGGNTDTQYF.

The chain links TRBV27 to TRBJ1-4, with a possible D match to TRBD1 (5 bases). Trimming removed 4 bases at V and 5 bases at J, with 17 bases between. Germline-derived CDR1 and CDR2 are MNHEY and SMNVEV (reference sequence). The CDR3 loop spans 16 amino acids. The CDR3 reads CASSSFLQAPNEKLFF. As DNA, the CDR3 is TGTGCCAGCAGTTCGTTCCTACAGGCTCCGAATGAAAAACTGTTTTTT.

This chain's CDR3 is CASSIGTSAVNEQFF. The CDR3 nucleotides read TGTGCCAGCAGCATCGGGACTAGCGCGGTGAATGAGCAGTTCTTC. This sequence joins TRBV7-9 and TRBJ2-1; 10 positions agree with TRBD2. This CDR3 has 15 residues. From germline, CDR1 is SEHNR and CDR2 FQNEAQ (reference sequence). After removal of 5 bases from V and 7 bases from J, the junction contained 8 bases not matched to a gene.

This rearrangement joins TRBV9 to TRBJ2-7; 8 nucleotides agree with TRBD1. CDR1 is SGDLS and CDR2 is YYNGEE in the germline V gene. V lost 0 bases to trimming and J lost 6 bases; unmatched junction nucleotides: 2. The CDR3 has 13 residues. For the CDR3, the DNA is TGTGCCAGCAGCGTAGTTCAGGGGGCCGAGCAGTACTTC. As protein: CASSVVQGAEQYF.

The CDR3 region is CASRHGTSNYNEQFF. The DNA of the CDR3 is TGTGCCAGCAGACACGGGACTAGCAATTACAATGAGCAGTTCTTC. V usage is TRBV27 and J usage is TRBJ2-1; 9 nucleotides match TRBD2. J gave up 4 bases and V 6 bases, and 7 bases lay outside the gene matches. Germline CDR1 is MNHEY and CDR2 is SMNVEV (reference sequence). The CDR3 length is 15 residues.

The gene calls are TRBV4-1 and TRBJ2-7; D uncertain. With 4 bases removed from V and 3 bases from J, the gap between germline ends came to 13 bases. The CDR3 is 14 residues long. In germline, CDR1 is MGHRA, CDR2 YSYEKL. CDR3 sequence (DNA): TGCGCCAGCAGCCTCGCCAAATCGAGCTACGAGCAGTACTTC. Translation: CASSLAKSSYEQYF.

The V call is TRBV5-1, the J call TRBJ2-1, with 7 bases aligning to TRBD1. The CDR3 totals 13 residues. V trimming: 2 bases; J trimming: 6 bases; junction bases outside the gene matches: 2. Germline V gene sequence: CDR1 SGHRS, CDR2 YFSETQ. CDR3 coding DNA: TGCGCCAGCAGCTTTTGGGACAGCAATGAGCAGTTCTTC. Protein product: CASSFWDSNEQFF.

V is TRBV5-1 and J is TRBJ2-7, with D unclear. V dropped 2 bases and J dropped 6 bases, with 12 bases sitting between them. CDR3 length: 13 amino acids. From germline, CDR1 is SGHRS and CDR2 YFSETQ. The CDR3 reads CASSLDQLLEQYF. In DNA, the CDR3 is TGCGCCAGCAGCTTAGACCAACTCCTCGAGCAGTACTTC. The full variable domain, rest sourced from reference TRBV5-1 and TRBJ2-7, is KAGVTQTPRYLIKTRGQQVTLSCSPISGHRSVSWYQQTPGQGLQFLFEYFSETQRNKGNFPGRFSGRQFSNSRSEMNVSTLELGDSALYLCASSLDQLLEQYFGPGTRLTVT.

This clone was observed a single time. The chain employs TRBV2 and TRBJ2-7; D is possibly TRBD1 (5 bases). The CDR3 has 13 amino acids. The germline V and J ends were trimmed by 6 bases and 2 bases, with 11 bases remaining between them. Germline V gene sequence: CDR1 SNHLY, CDR2 FYNNEI. The CDR3 coding sequence is TGTGCCAGCAGCAGGACACGTGCCTACGAGCAGTACTTC. This encodes CASSRTRAYEQYF.

The chain couples TRBV7-6 to TRBJ2-5; perhaps TRBD1 as D (5 bases). CDR3 length: 14 residues. The V gene's germline CDR1 is SGHVS and CDR2 FNYEAQ. Trimming pared 5 bases from V and 7 bases from J, leaving 17 bases between. CDR3 sequence: CASSHGQGQRTQYF. CDR3 in DNA: TGTGCCAGCAGCCATGGGCAGGGCCAGCGGACCCAGTACTTC.